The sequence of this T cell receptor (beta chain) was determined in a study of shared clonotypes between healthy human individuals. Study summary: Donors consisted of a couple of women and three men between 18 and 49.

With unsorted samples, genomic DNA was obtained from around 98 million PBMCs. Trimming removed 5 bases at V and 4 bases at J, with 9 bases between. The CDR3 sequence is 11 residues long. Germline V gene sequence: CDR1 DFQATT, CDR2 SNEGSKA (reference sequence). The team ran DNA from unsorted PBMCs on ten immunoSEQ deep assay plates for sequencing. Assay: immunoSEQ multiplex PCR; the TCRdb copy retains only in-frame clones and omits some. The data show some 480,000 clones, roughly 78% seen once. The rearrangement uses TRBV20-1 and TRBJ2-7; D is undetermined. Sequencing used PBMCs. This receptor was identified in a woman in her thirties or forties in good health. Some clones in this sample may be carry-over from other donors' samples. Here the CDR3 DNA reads TGCAGTGCTGCCTTAGGATACGAGCAGTACTTC. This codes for CSAALGYEQYF.